Listed below are T cell receptor beta chains from one sample, sequenced in a study of blood T cells in healthy people across ages. TCRdb used MiXCR to reprocess the 5' RACE reads, holding one entry per CDR3 protein. The sample has 1.5 million to 2 million distinct CDR3 sequences; roughly 32% are singletons. The sample taken for sequencing was blood. These receptors were obtained from a woman between 25 and 40 years old in good health. Each CDR3 is given with its conserved first and last residue. D genes are given only for firm matches. Size is omitted from some rows. Given values are once, few, many or a class for expanded clones.

d_call clone_size j_call v_call cdr3_nt cdr3_aa
TRBD2 . TRBJ2-3 TRBV27 TGTGCCAGCAGTATAAGCGGGAGGGGAGCTGATACGCAGTATTTT CASSISGRGADTQYF
. few TRBJ2-1 TRBV10-1 TGCGCCTGCAGTGAGTCGAGGCTCGAAACCGAGGGCAATGAGCAGTTCTTC CACSESRLETEGNEQFF
. . TRBJ2-7 TRBV5-1 TGCGCCAGCAGCTTAACGACGGACGAGCAGTACTTC CASSLTTDEQYF
TRBD1 . TRBJ2-1 TRBV20-1 TGCAGTGCTACAGGGACAGGGGGCTCCTACAATGAGCAGTTCTTC CSATGTGGSYNEQFF
. . TRBJ2-1 TRBV7-3 TGTGCCAGCAGCTTAAGGGGGGTGGGGGTAAACAATGAGCAGTTCTTC CASSLRGVGVNNEQFF
TRBD1 few TRBJ2-5 TRBV11-1 TGTGCCAGCACCCCGAACAGGGGGGAGACCCAGTACTTC CASTPNRGETQYF
TRBD2 . TRBJ2-3 TRBV6-1 TGTGCGGGTCAGCGGGGTACTACAGATACGCAGTATTTT CAGQRGTTDTQYF
TRBD2 few TRBJ2-1 TRBV25-1 TGTGCCAGCAGCTCTAGCGGGAGCAATTTGGGTCATGAGCAGTTCTTC CASSSSGSNLGHEQFF
. few TRBJ2-3 TRBV5-5 TGTGCCAGCAGCTTTGGTCCTCTGGGTACGCAGTATTTT CASSFGPLGTQYF
. few TRBJ2-1 TRBV20-1 TGCAGTGCTAGCCCCCCCTACTCTTCGGATGAGCAGTTCTTC CSASPPYSSDEQFF
TRBD2 few TRBJ2-1 TRBV20-1 TGCAGTGCTAGCGGGAGGGCCAATATAGACAATGAGCAGTTCTTC CSASGRANIDNEQFF
. . TRBJ2-1 TRBV5-1 TGCGCCAGCAGCTTGAGGTCTGGGGCCGACAGGATTGGTGAGCAGTTCTTC CASSLRSGADRIGEQFF
TRBD1 . TRBJ2-2 TRBV11-2 TGTGCCAGCAGTTCCCCAGGGGGCAGTGGCACCGGGGAGCTGTTTTTT CASSSPGGSGTGELFF
TRBD2 few TRBJ2-1 TRBV27 TGTGCCAGCAGTTCCCGAGAAGGCGGGGGGGCGTATGAGCAGTTCTTC CASSSREGGGAYEQFF
TRBD1 . TRBJ1-5 TRBV6-1 TGTGCCAGCAGTGGGACAGGGTATCAGCCCCAGCATTTT CASSGTGYQPQHF
. few TRBJ2-7 TRBV24-1 TGTGCCACCAAGGTCAGGAGTTACGAGCAGTACTTC CATKVRSYEQYF